This TCR beta chain was captured in a study of blood T cells in healthy people across ages. At the level of the study: Capturing about one barcoded beta molecule per two T cells was achieved by template switching.

Together with a sample-barcoded 5' primer, a J-beta primer mix was included in a second PCR lasting roughly 6 to 12 cycles. Via MiXCR, TCRdb re-called the 5' RACE reads, giving one row per CDR3 protein. The sample lists over 1,300,000 distinct CDR3 sequences; almost 60% were seen once. The CDR3 totals 16 residues. Germline V gives CDR1 LGHDT, CDR2 YNNKEL (reference sequence). J lost 7 bases, V lost 0 bases, and 9 bases had no gene match. The chain employs TRBV3-1 and TRBJ2-7, with 10 bases lining up with TRBD1. The receptor was isolated from a man aged 18 to 30 in good health. The specimen sequenced was blood. Here the CDR3 DNA reads TGTGCCAGCAGCCAAGATCTGAGACAGGGGGCGGGAGAGCAGTACTTC. This translates into CASSQDLRQGAGEQYF.